This T cell receptor beta chain was documented in a study of metastatic and nonmetastatic thyroid tumors. The overall study: From malignant and benign thyroid patients, repertoires in blood and in tumor or nodule tissue were compared.

Losses at the gene ends were 2 bases for V and 4 bases for J; bases not matched to a gene: 4. Germline values: CDR1 LGHDT, CDR2 YNNKEL (reference sequence). CDR3 length: 16 amino acids. Patients were all untreated before their thyroid surgery. Many counts were recorded for this clone. Its antigen remains unidentified. Study conclusions and caveats: In blood and tumor, TCR beta diversity was reportedly significantly higher in malignant thyroid tumors than in benign nodules.

TCRdb re-called clones from the PCR reads using MiXCR. The sample lists about 30,000 clones, roughly a tenth occurring once. Sequencing was performed on blood. The rearrangement uses TRBV3-1 and TRBJ2-2, with 10 bases identical to TRBD1. The source of this sequence is a female donor with papillary thyroid cancer or a benign thyroid nodule (not recorded which). Some clones in this sample may be carry-over from other donors' samples. The CDR3 spells CASSQPGTGVTGELFF. The CDR3 nucleotides read TGTGCCAGCAGCCAACCCGGGACAGGGGTCACCGGGGAGCTGTTTTTT.